A selection of T cell receptor beta chains follows, all from one sample in a study of cytomegalovirus exposure and HLA in healthy donors. Libraries were prepared by immunoSEQ multiplex PCR; TCRdb keeps only in-frame clonotypes and omits some of them. The repertoire holds under 200,000 clones, with 84% as singletons. The specimen sequenced was PBMCs. The receptor source for this set is a boy younger than 10 in good health and CMV-seronegative. CDR3s include the opening cysteine and the closing phenylalanine or tryptophan. A D gene is named only where the DNA matches it firmly. Expanded clones are given a class, and other clones once, few, many or no size at all.

- | few | TRBJ2-5 | TRBV2 | CASAGFSETQYF | TGTGCCAGCGCAGGGTTTTCGGAGACCCAGTACTTC
- | once | TRBJ2-7 | TRBV7-2 | CASSLRLGYEQYF | TGTGCCAGCAGCCTCAGACTTGGTTACGAGCAGTACTTC
TRBD1 | - | TRBJ2-7 | TRBV29-1 | CSVEDAEVVGQGVGEQYF | TGCAGCGTTGAAGATGCGGAGGTAGTAGGGCAGGGGGTTGGCGAGCAGTACTTC
TRBD1 | once | TRBJ2-7 | TRBV29-1 | CSARDRFTYEQYF | TGCAGCGCTAGGGACAGGTTTACCTACGAGCAGTACTTC
- | - | TRBJ2-1 | TRBV18 | CASSQETSPLDEQFF | TGTGCCAGCTCACAAGAGACTAGTCCCCTCGATGAGCAGTTCTTC
TRBD1 | - | TRBJ2-2 | TRBV2 | CASTGQGSPGELFF | TGTGCCAGCACGGGACAGGGAAGTCCCGGGGAGCTGTTTTTT
TRBD1 | - | TRBJ1-5 | TRBV5-6 | CASSLGIDRVGKSNQPQHF | TGTGCCAGCAGCTTGGGCATTGACAGGGTTGGGAAAAGCAATCAGCCCCAGCATTTT
- | - | TRBJ2-7 | TRBV19 | CASSILSTDEQYF | TGTGCCAGTAGTATCTTATCGACAGACGAGCAGTACTTC
TRBD2 | - | TRBJ2-1 | TRBV19 | CASSMGLADYNEQFF | TGTGCCAGTAGTATGGGACTAGCGGACTACAATGAGCAGTTCTTC
TRBD1 | - | TRBJ2-7 | TRBV7-6 | CASSLGVSVPGQGAYEQYF | TGTGCCAGCAGCTTAGGGGTCTCTGTTCCGGGACAGGGGGCCTACGAGCAGTACTTC
TRBD2 | - | TRBJ2-1 | TRBV19 | CASKRDPQAGNLEFF | TGTGCCAGTAAGCGGGACCCCCAAGCGGGAAACCTAGAGTTCTTC
- | - | TRBJ2-5 | TRBV2 | CASSGADQEAQYF | TGTGCCAGCAGCGGAGCGGACCAAGAGGCCCAGTACTTC
TRBD1 | - | TRBJ1-1 | TRBV7-9 | CASSLAGTGTLREAFF | TGTGCCAGCAGCTTAGCTGGGACAGGGACCCTTCGTGAAGCTTTCTTT
TRBD1 | - | TRBJ2-2 | TRBV27 | CASSLDRATGELFF | TGTGCCAGCAGTTTAGACAGGGCCACCGGGGAGCTGTTTTTT
- | - | TRBJ1-1 | TRBV4-1 | CASSQPRAGVTEAFF | TGCGCCAGCAGCCAACCCCGGGCAGGGGTCACTGAAGCTTTCTTT
- | - | TRBJ2-5 | TRBV11-2 | CASSPRVKETQYF | TGTGCCAGCAGCCCCCGGGTCAAAGAGACCCAGTACTTC
TRBD1 | once | TRBJ2-1 | TRBV2 | CASRGTGSYNEQFF | TGTGCCAGCAGGGGGACAGGCTCCTACAATGAGCAGTTCTTC
- | - | TRBJ1-5 | TRBV27 | CASSFGGQGKNQPQHF | TGTGCCAGCAGTTTTGGTGGTCAGGGAAAAAATCAGCCCCAGCATTTT
TRBD1 | - | TRBJ1-2 | TRBV29-1 | CSATGQGFGTYGYTF | TGCAGCGCGACGGGACAGGGCTTCGGGACCTATGGCTACACCTTC
- | - | TRBJ2-7 | TRBV5-6 | CASSLDRVSYEQYF | TGTGCCAGCAGCTTGGACAGGGTAAGCTACGAGCAGTACTTC
- | - | TRBJ2-6 | TRBV7-9 | CASSLDWGLSSGANVLTF | TGTGCCAGCAGCTTAGACTGGGGACTCAGCTCTGGGGCCAACGTCCTGACTTTC
TRBD2 | once | TRBJ2-2 | TRBV2 | CASLGGNEQTGELFF | TGTGCCAGTCTCGGGGGGAATGAGCAGACCGGGGAGCTGTTTTTT
TRBD1 | once | TRBJ2-7 | TRBV28 | CASSRDRGYEQYF | TGTGCCAGCAGCCGGGACAGGGGCTACGAGCAGTACTTC
TRBD1 | - | TRBJ2-2 | TRBV25-1 | CASSGQGLGGELFF | TGTGCCAGCAGTGGACAGGGGTTGGGCGGGGAGCTGTTTTTT
TRBD1 | - | TRBJ2-7 | TRBV7-9 | CASSLDPRQGRDSYEQYF | TGTGCCAGCAGCTTAGACCCCCGACAGGGGAGAGACTCCTACGAGCAGTACTTC
TRBD2 | - | TRBJ2-5 | TRBV27 | CASSLMRGLAGEETQYF | TGTGCCAGCAGTTTAATGAGGGGACTAGCGGGGGAAGAGACCCAGTACTTC
TRBD1 | - | TRBJ2-1 | TRBV2 | CASRTGVTEQFF | TGTGCCAGCAGAACAGGGGTTACTGAGCAGTTCTTC
- | - | TRBJ2-3 | TRBV11-3 | CASSLAARDTQYF | TGTGCCAGCAGCTTAGCGGCTAGAGATACGCAGTATTTT
- | - | TRBJ2-1 | TRBV29-1 | CSVDCRPTANEQFF | TGCAGCGTTGATTGCAGGCCCACGGCAAATGAGCAGTTCTTC
- | - | TRBJ2-7 | TRBV6-1 | CASSEVSEQYF | TGTGCCAGCAGTGAAGTCAGTGAGCAGTACTTC
TRBD1 | - | TRBJ2-5 | TRBV28 | CASRTPSAGTGGETQYF | TGTGCCAGCAGAACTCCATCAGCCGGGACAGGGGGAGAGACCCAGTACTTC
- | - | TRBJ2-7 | TRBV7-8 | CASSSKTGLAYEQYF | TGTGCCAGCAGCTCAAAAACAGGGCTAGCCTACGAGCAGTACTTC
- | - | TRBJ1-2 | TRBV6-5 | CASSYQGPTYGYTF | TGTGCCAGCAGTTACCAGGGGCCCACCTATGGCTACACCTTC
- | once | TRBJ2-1 | TRBV7-9 | CASSLGVSPSEAYNEQFF | TGTGCCAGCAGCTTAGGAGTTAGCCCCTCAGAGGCCTACAATGAGCAGTTCTTC
TRBD1 | - | TRBJ1-2 | TRBV28 | CASSLGGTGGGSYTF | TGTGCCAGCAGTTTAGGGGGGACAGGGGGTGGTAGCTACACCTTC
TRBD2 | once | TRBJ2-7 | TRBV18 | CASSRLPTSGGKAYEQYF | TGTGCCAGCTCCCGACTACCCACCAGCGGGGGAAAAGCCTACGAGCAGTACTTC
- | - | TRBJ1-5 | TRBV7-2 | CASSPRGYSNQPQHF | TGTGCCAGCAGCCCCCGGGGGTATAGCAATCAGCCCCAGCATTTT
- | - | TRBJ1-4 | TRBV20-1 | CSAEDIEKLFF | TGCAGTGCCGAGGACATCGAAAAACTGTTTTTT
TRBD1 | - | TRBJ2-1 | TRBV6-5 | CASSSLRQGSYNEQFF | TGTGCCAGCAGTTCCTTAAGACAGGGGTCCTACAATGAGCAGTTCTTC
- | - | TRBJ2-5 | TRBV7-6 | CASSGLDRGTQYF | TGTGCCAGCAGCGGTTTAGACCGAGGTACCCAGTACTTC
- | - | TRBJ2-1 | TRBV5-1 | CASSLVSGVGGDEQFF | TGCGCCAGCAGCTTGGTTTCGGGAGTAGGGGGGGATGAGCAGTTCTTC